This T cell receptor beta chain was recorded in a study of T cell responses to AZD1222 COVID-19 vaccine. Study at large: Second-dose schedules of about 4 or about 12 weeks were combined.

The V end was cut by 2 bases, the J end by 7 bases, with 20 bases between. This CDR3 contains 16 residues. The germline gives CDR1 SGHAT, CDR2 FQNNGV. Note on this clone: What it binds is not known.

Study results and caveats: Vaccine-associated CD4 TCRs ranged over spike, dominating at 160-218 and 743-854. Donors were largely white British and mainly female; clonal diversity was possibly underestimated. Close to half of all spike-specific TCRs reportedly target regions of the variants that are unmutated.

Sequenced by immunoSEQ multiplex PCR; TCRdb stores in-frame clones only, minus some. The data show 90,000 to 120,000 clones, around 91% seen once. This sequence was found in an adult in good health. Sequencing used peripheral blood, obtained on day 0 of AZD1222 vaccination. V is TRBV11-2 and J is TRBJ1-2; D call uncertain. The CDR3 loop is CASSLKFYGGSGGYTF. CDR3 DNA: TGTGCCAGCAGCTTAAAATTTTACGGTGGGAGCGGTGGCTACACCTTC.